This entry lists 17 T cell receptor beta chains sequenced from one sample in a study of OX40 agonist ivuxolimab in advanced cancers. The repertoire was sequenced with immunoSEQ multiplex PCR; TCRdb's copy has only in-frame clones and lacks some. The sample includes 55,000 or so clones, 70% to 90% of them seen just once. The starting material was CD4+ or CD8+ T cells sorted from blood, obtained in a trial of the OX40 agonist ivuxolimab. These receptors were collected from an adult with an advanced solid tumor such as melanoma, head and neck, liver or kidney cancer.

The chain couples TRBV28 to TRBJ2-7; TRBD2 is a possible D gene (6 bases). This CDR3 region has 15 residues. CDR1 and CDR2 from the germline V gene are MDHEN and SYDVKM. Trimming cost V 6 bases and J 5 bases, with 20 bases left between them. The CDR3 sequence: CASSLGLTAGNEQYF. CDR3 nucleotides: TGTGCCAGCAGCCTCGGACTAACCGCCGGTAACGAGCAGTACTTC. The full variable domain, completed using reference TRBV28 and TRBJ2-7, is DVKVTQSSRYLVKRTGEKVFLECVQDMDHENMFWYRQDPGLGLRLIYFSYDVKMKEKGDIPEGYSVSREKKERFSLILESASTNQTSMYLCASSLGLTAGNEQYFGPGTRLTVT.

The chain is built from TRBV5-4 and TRBJ2-5; 9 positions agree with TRBD1. CDR1 and CDR2 from the germline V gene are SGHNT and YYREEE (reference sequence). The CDR3 sequence is 12 residues long. Trimming at V came to 9 bases and at J to 5 bases, leaving 5 bases not matched to a gene. CDR3 residues: CATTGGLETQYF. In DNA, the CDR3 is TGTGCCACCACAGGGGGCCTGGAGACCCAGTACTTC.

This chain links TRBV6-6 with TRBJ1-1; D perhaps matches TRBD1 (5 bases). Germline-derived CDR1 and CDR2 are MNHNY and SVGAGI (reference sequence). V was cut by 2 bases and J by 5 bases, with 9 bases left in between. The CDR3 has 13 residues. The DNA of the CDR3 is TGTGCCAGCAGTTACGGCAGGGAGACTGAAGCTTTCTTT. This translates into CASSYGRETEAFF.

V usage is TRBV11-2 and J usage is TRBJ2-2; the D is unclear. V was shortened by 5 bases and J by 4 bases, with 8 bases between the two germline ends. The CDR3 spans 13 residues. The germline V gene encodes CDR1 SGHAT and CDR2 FQNNGV. CDR3 in amino acids: CASSHKRTGELFF. CDR3 nucleotides: TGTGCCAGCAGCCACAAGCGCACCGGGGAGCTGTTTTTT.

This chain connects TRBV6-1 to TRBJ1-5, with D unresolved. Germline CDR1 is MNHNS and CDR2 is SASEGT. The CDR3 has 13 amino acids. Trimming stripped 6 bases from V and 0 bases from J, with 6 bases between. CDR3 sequence reads: CASRQNSNQPQHF. The DNA of the CDR3 is TGTGCCAGCAGACAGAATAGCAATCAGCCCCAGCATTTT.

The J gene is TRBJ2-1, the V gene TRBV6-5; D remains ambiguous. The CDR3 runs 14 residues. Per the germline V gene, CDR1 is MNHEY and CDR2 is SVGAGI. Trimming removed 2 bases from V and 7 bases from J, with 12 bases in between. The CDR3 nucleotides are TGTGCCAGCAGTTACGGTTCTAGGGCAAATGAGCAGTTCTTC. The encoded protein is CASSYGSRANEQFF.

The chain employs TRBV7-2 and TRBJ2-7; D possibly corresponds to TRBD1 (5 bases). Trimming shortened V by 2 bases and J by 3 bases, and 20 bases separated the two germline ends. The CDR3 is made up of 17 amino acids. CDR1 and CDR2 (germline): SGHTA, FQGNSA. The CDR3 nucleotides are TGTGCCAGCAGCTTAATCCCAGGGTCACCGACATACTACGAGCAGTACTTC. Translating gives CASSLIPGSPTYYEQYF.

V is TRBV7-8 and J is TRBJ2-1; TRBD2 agrees at 11 bases. Germline V gives CDR1 SGHVS, CDR2 FQNEAQ. This CDR3 region has 14 residues. J was trimmed by 8 bases and V by 5 bases; bases with no gene match: 5. The CDR3 loop reads CASSRLAGSDEQFF. The CDR3 DNA is TGTGCCAGCAGCCGACTAGCGGGAAGTGATGAGCAGTTCTTC.

This clone was seen a handful of times. The rearrangement joins TRBV19 to TRBJ1-5; TRBD1 agrees at 10 bases. The CDR3 has 14 amino acids. Germline CDR1 LNHDA, CDR2 SQIVND (reference sequence). The junction had 2 bases not matched to a gene; V was cut back by 3 bases and J by 6 bases. The CDR3 sequence is CASSIRQGAQPQHF. DNA for the CDR3: TGTGCCAGTAGTATCCGACAGGGGGCTCAGCCCCAGCATTTT.

The sample holds one count of this clone. V is TRBV5-1 and J is TRBJ2-1; 10 nucleotides match TRBD2. Trimming removed 1 base from V and 10 bases from J; junction bases left unmatched: 17. The germline V gene encodes CDR1 SGHRS and CDR2 YFSETQ. This CDR3 has 18 residues. Written as DNA, the CDR3 is TGCGCCAGCAGCTTGCAATCGTTCGGGACTAGCGAGTTCCGGGAGCAGTTCTTC. Translating it yields CASSLQSFGTSEFREQFF.

The chain has TRBV6-1 and TRBJ1-2; the D is unclear. The V end lost 3 bases, the J end lost 2 bases, and 7 bases lay between the germline ends. Germline loops: CDR1 MNHNS, CDR2 SASEGT. The length of the CDR3 is 13 residues. The CDR3 bases are TGTGCCAGCAGTGACCATCTAAACTATGGCTACACCTTC. Translation gives CASSDHLNYGYTF.

The chain employs TRBV6-5 and TRBJ2-7; TRBD2 agrees at 7 bases. CDR3 length equals 13 residues. The germline gives CDR1 MNHEY, CDR2 SVGAGI. V lost 9 bases and J lost 1; bases outside the gene matches: 6. The CDR3 region has the DNA TGTGCCAGAAGGACTAGGGATTCCTACGAGCAGTACTTC. Protein: CARRTRDSYEQYF.

This clone appeared a single time. This sequence joins TRBV5-1 and TRBJ1-1, with a weak D call TRBD1 (5 bases). The CDR3 runs 16 residues. Germline loops: CDR1 SGHRS, CDR2 YFSETQ. Between the trimmed V and J ends, which lost 2 bases and 5 bases, there was a span of 19 bases. The chain's CDR3 is CASSFLPQGAGTEAFF. For the CDR3, the DNA is TGCGCCAGCAGCTTCCTCCCCCAAGGGGCAGGAACTGAAGCTTTCTTT.

This chain joins TRBV11-2 and TRBJ2-1; 8 bases line up with TRBD2. Trimming at V came to 1 base and at J to 3 bases, leaving 5 bases not matched to a gene. This CDR3 is built from 16 residues. Germline values: CDR1 SGHAT, CDR2 FQNNGV. DNA of the CDR3: TGTGCCAGCAGCTTAGTTGGCGGGAGGTACTACAATGAGCAGTTCTTC. This translates into CASSLVGGRYYNEQFF.

The chain has TRBV25-1 and TRBJ2-3, with D uncertain. The CDR3 sequence is 11 residues long. Germline V gene lookup returns CDR1 MGHDK and CDR2 SYGVNS. Trimming pared 4 bases from V and 12 bases from J, leaving 11 bases between. CDR3 coding DNA: TGTGCCAGCAGTGGAACCCTGGGCCAGTATTTT. It encodes CASSGTLGQYF.

The V call is TRBV5-4, the J call TRBJ2-5; 13 nucleotides line up with TRBD2. Trimming removed 7 bases from V and 5 bases from J; junction bases left unmatched: 14. Germline V gene sequence: CDR1 SGHNT, CDR2 YYREEE (reference sequence). The CDR3 loop spans 17 amino acids. The CDR3 nucleotides are TGTGCCAGCGGACTAGCGGGAGTAAGTTCGTTACGTGAGACCCAGTACTTC. As protein: CASGLAGVSSLRETQYF.

The chain links TRBV9 to TRBJ2-1; 11 bases map to TRBD1. The CDR3 covers 15 residues. Germline CDR1 reads SGDLS; CDR2 reads YYNGEE. V dropped 4 bases and J dropped 6; count of bases not matched to a gene: 6. CDR3 sequence: CASSRGQGESNEQFF. In DNA form, the CDR3 reads TGTGCCAGCAGCAGGGGACAGGGGGAGAGCAATGAGCAGTTCTTC.